The sample holds many counts of the clone carrying this T cell receptor (beta chain). Its target is not known. An end of the junction does not agree with germline; a read error may underlie this. This sample was taken from a study of T-cell memory formation after mild COVID-19. Whole-study results and caveats: Most CD4+ clones that shrank were in CM and EM, while CD8+ ones turned up in EMRA.

This CDR3 spans 9 amino acids. In germline, CDR1 is DFQATT, CDR2 SNEGSKA (reference sequence). Via MiXCR, TCRdb re-called the 5' RACE reads, giving one row per CDR3 protein. Of some 130,000 distinct CDR3 sequences in the sample, 5% to 6.5% were seen once. This chain joins TRBV20-1 and TRBJ2-1; D not certain. This receptor was identified in an adult woman who had mild COVID-19 (a few samples of this study predate the infection). Cell type and time point are not known. The sample consisted of PBMCs or a T cell subset sorted from them (not recorded which). The DNA for the CDR3 is TGCAGTGCTAGCGGATCAATTACCTTC. Protein product: CSASGSITF.